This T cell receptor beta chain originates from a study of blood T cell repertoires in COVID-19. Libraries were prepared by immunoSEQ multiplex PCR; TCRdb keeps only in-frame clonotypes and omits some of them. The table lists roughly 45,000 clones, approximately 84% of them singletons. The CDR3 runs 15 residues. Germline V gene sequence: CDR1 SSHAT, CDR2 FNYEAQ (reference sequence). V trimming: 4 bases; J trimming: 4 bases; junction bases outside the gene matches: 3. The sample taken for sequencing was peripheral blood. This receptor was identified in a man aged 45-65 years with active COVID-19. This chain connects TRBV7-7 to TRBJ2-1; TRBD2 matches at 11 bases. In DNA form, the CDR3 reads TGTGCCAGCAGCTCGGGACTAGCGGAGTACAATGAGCAGTTCTTC. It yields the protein CASSSGLAEYNEQFF.